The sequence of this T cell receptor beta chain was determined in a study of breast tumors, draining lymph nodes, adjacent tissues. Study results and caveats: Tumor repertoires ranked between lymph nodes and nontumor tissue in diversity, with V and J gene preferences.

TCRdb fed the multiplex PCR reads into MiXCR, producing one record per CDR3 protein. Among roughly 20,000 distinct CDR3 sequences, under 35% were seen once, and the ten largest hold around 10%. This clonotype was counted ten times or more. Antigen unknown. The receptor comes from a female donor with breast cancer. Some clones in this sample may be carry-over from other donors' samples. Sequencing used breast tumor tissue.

The CDR3 loop reads CASSDRTSGSPSDTQYF. The CDR3 DNA reads as TGCGCCAGCAGTGACCGGACTAGCGGGAGCCCCTCAGATACGCAGTATTTT. The chain carries TRBV10-1 and TRBJ2-3, with 13 bases fitting TRBD2. CDR3 length: 17 residues. The J segment lost 4 bases and the V segment lost 3 bases, leaving 7 bases of the junction unmatched. Germline-derived CDR1 and CDR2 are WNHNN and SYGVQD (reference sequence).